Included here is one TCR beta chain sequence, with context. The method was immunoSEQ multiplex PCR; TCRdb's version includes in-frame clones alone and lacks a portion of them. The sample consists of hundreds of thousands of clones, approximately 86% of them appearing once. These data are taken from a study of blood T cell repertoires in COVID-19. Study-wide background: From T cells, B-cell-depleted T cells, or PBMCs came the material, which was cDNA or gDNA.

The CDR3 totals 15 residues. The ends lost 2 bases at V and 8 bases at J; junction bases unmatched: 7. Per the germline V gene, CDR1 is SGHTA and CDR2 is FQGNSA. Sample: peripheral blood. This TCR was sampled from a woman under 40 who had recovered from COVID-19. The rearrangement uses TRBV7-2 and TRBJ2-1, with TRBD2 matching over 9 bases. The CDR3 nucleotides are TGTGCCAGCAGCTTATTTGCGGGGGGGCGGGATGAGCAGTTCTTC. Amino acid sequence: CASSLFAGGRDEQFF.